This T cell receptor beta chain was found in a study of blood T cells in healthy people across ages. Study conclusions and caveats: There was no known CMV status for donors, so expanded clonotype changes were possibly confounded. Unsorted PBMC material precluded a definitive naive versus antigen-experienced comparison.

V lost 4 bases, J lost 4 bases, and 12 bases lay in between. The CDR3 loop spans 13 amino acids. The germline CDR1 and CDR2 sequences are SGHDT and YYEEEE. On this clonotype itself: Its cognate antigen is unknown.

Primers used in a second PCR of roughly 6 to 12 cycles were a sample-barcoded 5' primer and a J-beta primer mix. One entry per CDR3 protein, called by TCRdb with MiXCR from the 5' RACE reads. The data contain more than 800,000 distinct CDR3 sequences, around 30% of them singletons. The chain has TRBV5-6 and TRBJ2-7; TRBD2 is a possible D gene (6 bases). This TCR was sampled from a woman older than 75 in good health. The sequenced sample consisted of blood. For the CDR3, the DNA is TGTGCCAGCAGCGCAGGGACTTGGTACGAGCAGTACTTC. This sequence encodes CASSAGTWYEQYF.